This entry lists 21 T cell receptor beta chains sequenced from one sample in a study of CD8 T cells in ankylosing spondylitis. Each CDR3 protein is one row after TCRdb ran MiXCR on the 5' RACE reads. Found here are about 240,000 distinct CDR3 sequences, roughly 8.6% of them singletons; the top ten hold about 6.5%. Sequencing used blood, either unsorted or a sorted T cell fraction (not recorded which). These receptors all stem from a male donor with ankylosing spondylitis or in good health (not recorded which).

This clonotype occurred many times. The CDR3 here is CASSQELAGVSTDTQYF. The CDR3 DNA reads TGTGCCAGCAGCCAAGAACTAGCGGGAGTCTCTACAGATACGCAGTATTTT. The V and J genes are TRBV14 and TRBJ2-3; 11 nucleotides match TRBD2. V shed 0 bases, J shed 3 bases, and the junction held 5 bases outside the gene matches. Germline V CDR1 and CDR2: SGHDN, FVKESK. The CDR3 sequence is 17 residues long.

This sequence joins TRBV25-1 and TRBJ2-5; 7 bases match TRBD1. V shed 0 bases and J 5 bases; nucleotides not matched to a gene: 9. CDR3 size: 16 residues. Per germline, CDR1 MGHDK and CDR2 SYGVNS. The CDR3 loop reads CASSEYETGYGETQYF. DNA for the CDR3: TGTGCCAGCAGTGAATATGAGACAGGGTACGGGGAGACCCAGTACTTC.

This clonotype appeared many times. This chain uses TRBV25-1 with TRBJ2-1; D possibly uses TRBD1 or TRBD2 (5 bases each). Trimming cost V 0 bases and J 13 bases, with 10 bases left between them. The CDR3 is 12 residues long. Germline CDR1 is MGHDK and CDR2 is SYGVNS. This chain's CDR3 is CASSEYVGDQFF. In DNA form, the CDR3 reads TGTGCCAGCAGTGAATATGTAGGGGACCAGTTCTTC.

This clonotype was observed at least ten times. The chain employs TRBV4-3 and TRBJ2-4, with D uncertain. The V end lost 2 bases, the J end lost 0 bases, and 8 bases lay between the germline ends. CDR3 length: 15 amino acids. The germline gives CDR1 LGHNA, CDR2 YSLEER. This CDR3 reads CASSQTRLAKNIQYF. As DNA, the CDR3 is TGCGCCAGCAGCCAAACCCGTTTAGCCAAAAACATTCAGTACTTC.

This clonotype was counted many times. V is TRBV18 and J is TRBJ1-2; D gene uncertain. V shed 1 base and J shed 1 base, with 7 bases lying between them. Germline V gene lookup returns CDR1 KGHSH and CDR2 LQKENI. The CDR3 is made up of 14 amino acids. The CDR3 protein is CASSPREFNYGYTF. The CDR3 DNA sequence: TGTGCCAGCTCACCACGGGAGTTTAACTATGGCTACACCTTC.

This clonotype was observed many times. This sequence joins TRBV12-3 or TRBV12-4 and TRBJ1-4, with TRBD1 matching 7 bases. The CDR3 covers 15 residues. With 5 bases clipped from V and 1 base from J, the junction kept 4 bases outside the gene matches. The CDR3: CASSPRGGTNEKLFF. The CDR3 bases are TGTGCCAGCAGTCCCAGGGGGGGAACTAATGAAAAACTGTTTTTT.

This clonotype has at least ten counts. One end of the junction fails to match germline, which may point to a read error. V usage is TRBV7-7 and J usage is TRBJ2-5, with D possibly being TRBD1 (6 bases). The CDR3 sequence is 15 residues long. Germline V gene sequence: CDR1 SSHAT, CDR2 FNYEAQ (reference sequence). The CDR3 region is CASSFGTGREETQYF. In DNA form, the CDR3 reads TGTGCTAGCAGCTTCGGTACAGGGCGGGAAGAGACCCAGTACTTC.

The sample holds many counts of this clonotype. The DNA of the CDR3 is TGTGCCAGCAGTTTTGGCTCATATGGCTACACCTTC. Its protein is CASSFGSYGYTF. The chain employs TRBV6-2 or TRBV6-3 and TRBJ1-2; no reliable D call. Trimming removed 4 bases at V and 5 bases at J, with 8 bases between. CDR1 is MNHEY, CDR2 SVGEGT, per germline. The CDR3 extends over 12 amino acids.

In this sample, this clonotype is medium-sized. The rearrangement uses TRBV3-1 and TRBJ2-1; the match to TRBD2 covers 10 bases. Germline CDR1 is LGHDT and CDR2 is YNNKEL (reference sequence). The V and J ends lost 4 bases and 0 bases, in that order; junction bases with no gene match: 6. The CDR3 extends over 17 amino acids. This CDR3 reads CASSPFPSGSSYNEQFF. The CDR3 DNA reads TGTGCCAGCAGCCCCTTTCCTAGCGGGAGCTCCTACAATGAGCAGTTCTTC.

This clonotype was observed a handful of times. The V call is TRBV30, the J call TRBJ1-1; D gene ambiguous. Germline CDR1 is GTSNPN and CDR2 is SVGIG (reference sequence). The germline V and J ends were trimmed by 1 base and 4 bases, with 7 bases remaining between them. The CDR3 sequence is 12 residues long. CDR3 sequence: CAWSEVGTEAFF. In nucleotides, the CDR3 is TGTGCCTGGAGTGAAGTGGGCACTGAAGCTTTCTTT. The full variable domain, its missing parts supplied by reference TRBV30 and TRBJ1-1, is SQTIHQWPATLVQPVGSPLSLECTVEGTSNPNLYWYRQAAGRGLQLLFYSVGIGQISSEVPQNLSASRPQDRQFILSSKKLLLSDSGFYLCAWSEVGTEAFFGQGTRLTVV.

This clonotype has only a few counts. The V call is TRBV7-8, the J call TRBJ1-6, with 8 bases that match TRBD1. V lost 4 bases and J lost 8; bases outside the gene matches: 7. CDR1 and CDR2 from the germline V gene are SGHVS and FQNEAQ. This CDR3 has 15 amino acids. DNA of the CDR3: TGTGCCAGCAGCTCCCCGCAGGGGGCTGATTCACCCCTCCACTTT. Its translation is CASSSPQGADSPLHF.

In this sample, this clonotype turned up many times. V gene TRBV6-1 combines with J gene TRBJ1-1; TRBD1 might be the D (6 bases). The CDR3 is 15 residues long. Germline lookup yields CDR1 MNHNS and CDR2 SASEGT. Trimming left V 6 bases short and J 4 bases short, with 18 bases between. CDR3: CASRTGQGRGTEAFF. CDR3 nucleotide sequence: TGTGCCAGCAGAACAGGGCAGGGGAGGGGCACTGAAGCTTTCTTT.

The chain carries TRBV6-6 and TRBJ1-3, with 9 bases that match TRBD1. Germline V gives CDR1 MNHNY, CDR2 SVGAGI (reference sequence). V shed 6 bases, J shed 8 bases, and the junction held 5 bases outside the gene matches. The CDR3 has 13 residues. Here the CDR3 DNA reads TGTGCCAGCAGGTCGGGACAGGGCTACACCATATATTTT. This codes for CASRSGQGYTIYF.

This clonotype was seen repeatedly, ten times or more. The J gene is TRBJ2-1, the V gene TRBV7-2, with D perhaps matching TRBD2 (6 bases). Germline V gene data show CDR1 as SGHTA and CDR2 as FQGNSA. There are 14 residues in the CDR3. The V end was cut by 4 bases, the J end by 4 bases, with 11 bases between. The CDR3, as DNA: TGTGCCAGCAGCTGGGACTCTTTGTACAATGAGCAGTTCTTC. Its protein is CASSWDSLYNEQFF.

The chain recombines TRBV5-1 with TRBJ2-7, with 9 bases lining up with TRBD2. V gave up 3 bases and J gave up 1 base; unmatched junction bases: 8. CDR3 length: 16 residues. Per the germline V gene, CDR1 is SGHRS and CDR2 is YFSETQ. The DNA for the CDR3 is TGCGCCAGCAGCTCTAACCTAGCGGGACCATCCTACGAGCAGTACTTC. Protein sequence: CASSSNLAGPSYEQYF.

This clonotype has a count of ten or more. The chain uses TRBV12-3 or TRBV12-4 and TRBJ1-4; D not resolved. The CDR3 length is 14 residues. V shed 2 bases and J shed 4 bases, with 8 bases lying between them. The CDR3 region has the DNA TGTGCCAGCAGTTTACGGCAGATTAATGAAAAACTGTTTTTT. Protein product: CASSLRQINEKLFF.

This clonotype has ten or more counts. The chain is built from TRBV20-1 and TRBJ2-1; no clear D. V was clipped by 5 bases and J by 6 bases, with 11 bases between them. Per germline, CDR1 DFQATT and CDR2 SNEGSKA (reference sequence). This CDR3 region has 12 residues. The CDR3 sequence is CSAGFLGNEQFF. CDR3 nucleotide sequence: TGCAGTGCTGGGTTTTTGGGCAATGAGCAGTTCTTC.

This clonotype was seen at least ten times. The V gene is TRBV20-1, the J gene TRBJ2-4, with 12 bases identical to TRBD1. The CDR3 is 17 residues long. The germline V gene has CDR1 DFQATT and CDR2 SNEGSKA (reference sequence). J lost 2 bases, V lost 8 bases, and 13 bases had no gene match. CDR3 amino acids: CSPFGTGGGAPKNIQYF. CDR3 nucleotide sequence: TGCAGTCCATTCGGGACAGGGGGCGGTGCGCCCAAAAACATTCAGTACTTC.

This clonotype was counted a few times. V is TRBV29-1 and J is TRBJ2-4; TRBD2 is a possible D gene (6 bases). This CDR3 has 11 amino acids. Germline CDR1 is SQVTM and CDR2 is ANQGSEA. V was cut by 4 bases and J by 5 bases, with 6 bases left in between. The DNA for the CDR3 is TGCAGCGTTGGGGGGGAAAACATTCAGTACTTC. This encodes CSVGGENIQYF.

This clonotype was seen many times. CDR3 sequence: CATSDPNAGTSGLQSSYNEQFF. The CDR3 DNA is TGTGCCACCAGTGATCCAAATGCCGGGACTAGCGGACTTCAGAGCTCCTACAATGAGCAGTTCTTC. The chain couples TRBV24-1 to TRBJ2-1; the match to TRBD2 covers 11 bases. The CDR3 totals 22 residues. Germline V gene lookup returns CDR1 KGHDR and CDR2 SFDVKD. V trimming: 3 bases; J trimming: 0 bases; junction bases outside the gene matches: 18.

This clonotype has at least ten counts. J is TRBJ1-5 and V is TRBV19, with no clear D. Trimming took off 3 bases at V and 4 bases at J, with 7 bases between the two ends. This CDR3 has 13 residues. From germline, CDR1 is LNHDA and CDR2 SQIVND (reference sequence). The CDR3 region is CASSIRANQPQHF. The CDR3 DNA reads TGTGCCAGTAGTATCCGGGCAAATCAGCCCCAGCATTTT. Using reference TRBV19 and TRBJ1-5 for the parts outside the CDR3, the full variable domain is DGGITQSPKYLFRKEGQNVTLSCEQNLNHDAMYWYRQDPGQGLRLIYYSQIVNDFQKGDIAEGYSVSREKKESFPLTVTSAQKNPTAFYLCASSIRANQPQHFGDGTRLSIL.